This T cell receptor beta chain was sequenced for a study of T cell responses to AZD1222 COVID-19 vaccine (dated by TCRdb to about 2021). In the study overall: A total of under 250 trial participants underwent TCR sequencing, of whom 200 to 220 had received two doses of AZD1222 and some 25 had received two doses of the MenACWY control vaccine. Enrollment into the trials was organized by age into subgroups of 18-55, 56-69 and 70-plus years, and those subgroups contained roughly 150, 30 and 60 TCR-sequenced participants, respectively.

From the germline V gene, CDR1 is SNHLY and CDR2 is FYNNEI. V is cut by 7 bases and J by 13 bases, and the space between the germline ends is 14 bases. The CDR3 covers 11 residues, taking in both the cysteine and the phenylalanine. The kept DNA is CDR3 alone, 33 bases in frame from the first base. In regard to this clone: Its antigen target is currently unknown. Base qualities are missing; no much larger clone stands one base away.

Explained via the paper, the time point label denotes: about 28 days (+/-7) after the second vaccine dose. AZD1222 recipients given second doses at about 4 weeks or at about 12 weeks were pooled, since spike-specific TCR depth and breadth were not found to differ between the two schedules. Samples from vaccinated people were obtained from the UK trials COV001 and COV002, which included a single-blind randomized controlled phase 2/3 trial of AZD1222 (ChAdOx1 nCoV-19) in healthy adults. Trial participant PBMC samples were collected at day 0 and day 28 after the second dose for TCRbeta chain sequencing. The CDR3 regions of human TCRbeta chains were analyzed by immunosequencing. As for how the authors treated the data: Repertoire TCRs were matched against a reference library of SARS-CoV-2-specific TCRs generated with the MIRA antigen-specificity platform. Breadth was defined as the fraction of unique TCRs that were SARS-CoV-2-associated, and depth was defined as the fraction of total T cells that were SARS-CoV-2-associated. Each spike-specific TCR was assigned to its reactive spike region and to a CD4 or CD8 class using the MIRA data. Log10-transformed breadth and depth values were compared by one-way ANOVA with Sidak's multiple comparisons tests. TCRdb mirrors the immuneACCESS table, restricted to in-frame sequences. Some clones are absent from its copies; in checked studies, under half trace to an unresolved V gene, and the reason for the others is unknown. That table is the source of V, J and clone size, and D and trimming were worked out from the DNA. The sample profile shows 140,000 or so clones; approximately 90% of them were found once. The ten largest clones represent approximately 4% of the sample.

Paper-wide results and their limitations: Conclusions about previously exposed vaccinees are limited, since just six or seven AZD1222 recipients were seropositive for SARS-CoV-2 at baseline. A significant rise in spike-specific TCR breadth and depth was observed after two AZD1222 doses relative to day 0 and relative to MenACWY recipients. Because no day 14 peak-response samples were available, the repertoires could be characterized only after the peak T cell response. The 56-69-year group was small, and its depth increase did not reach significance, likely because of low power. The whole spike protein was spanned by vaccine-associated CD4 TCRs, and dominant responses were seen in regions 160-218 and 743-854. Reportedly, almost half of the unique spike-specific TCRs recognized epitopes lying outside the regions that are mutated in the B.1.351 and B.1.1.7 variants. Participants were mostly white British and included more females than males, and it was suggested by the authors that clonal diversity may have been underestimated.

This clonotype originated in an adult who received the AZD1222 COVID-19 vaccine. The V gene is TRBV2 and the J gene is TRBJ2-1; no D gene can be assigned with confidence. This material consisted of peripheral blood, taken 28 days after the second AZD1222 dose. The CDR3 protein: CASTPSAPQFF. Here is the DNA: TGTGCCAGCACCCCGTCGGCCCCTCAGTTCTTC.